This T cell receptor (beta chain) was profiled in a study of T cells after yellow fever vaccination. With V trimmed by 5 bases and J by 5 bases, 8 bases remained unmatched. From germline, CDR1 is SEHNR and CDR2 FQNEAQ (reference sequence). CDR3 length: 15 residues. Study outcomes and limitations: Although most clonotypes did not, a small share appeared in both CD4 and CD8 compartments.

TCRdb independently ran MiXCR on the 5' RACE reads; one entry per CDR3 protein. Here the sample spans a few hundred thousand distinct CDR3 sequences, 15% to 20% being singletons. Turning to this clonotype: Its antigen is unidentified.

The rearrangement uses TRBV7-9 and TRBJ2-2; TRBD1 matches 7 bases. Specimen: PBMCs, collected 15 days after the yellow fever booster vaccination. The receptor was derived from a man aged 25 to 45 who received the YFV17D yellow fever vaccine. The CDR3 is CASSAGTVWTGELFF. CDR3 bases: TGTGCCAGCAGCGCTGGGACAGTTTGGACCGGGGAGCTGTTTTTT. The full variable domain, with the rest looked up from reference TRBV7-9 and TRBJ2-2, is DTGVSQNPRHKITKRGQNVTFRCDPISEHNRLYWYRQTLGQGPEFLTYFQNEAQLEKSRLLSDRFSAERPKGSFSTLEIQRTEQGDSAMYLCASSAGTVWTGELFFGEGSRLTVL.